The 30 T cell receptor beta chains below were found in one sample sequenced in a study of cytomegalovirus exposure and HLA in healthy donors. Vbeta (60) and Jbeta (13) primers were used in the PCR. The repertoire was sequenced with immunoSEQ multiplex PCR; TCRdb's copy has only in-frame clones and lacks some. The sample lists 150,000 to 200,000 clones; about four fifths were seen once. Sequencing was carried out using PBMCs. These receptors were collected from a woman in her 30s in good health and CMV-seropositive.

The rearrangement joins TRBV7-9 to TRBJ2-3, with 9 bases identical to TRBD2. CDR1 is SEHNR and CDR2 is FQNEAQ in the germline V gene (reference sequence). J was trimmed by 6 bases and V by 0 bases; bases with no gene match: 4. This CDR3 region has 15 residues. The CDR3 bases are TGTGCCAGCAGCTTAGCGCTTAGCGGGAGTGATACGCAGTATTTT. This gives the protein CASSLALSGSDTQYF.

The rearrangement uses TRBV5-1 and TRBJ1-6; no reliable D call. Germline assignment: CDR1 SGHRS and CDR2 YFSETQ. The length of the CDR3 is 13 residues. The germline V and J ends were trimmed by 1 base and 5 bases, with 4 bases remaining between them. CDR3 sequence: CASSLTNNSPLHF. DNA for the CDR3: TGCGCCAGCAGCTTGACAAATAATTCACCCCTCCACTTT. Combining the CDR3 with reference TRBV5-1 and TRBJ1-6 gives the whole variable domain KAGVTQTPRYLIKTRGQQVTLSCSPISGHRSVSWYQQTPGQGLQFLFEYFSETQRNKGNFPGRFSGRQFSNSRSEMNVSTLELGDSALYLCASSLTNNSPLHFGNGTRLTVT.

DNA for the CDR3: TGTGCCAGCAGCTTAGTCCGAGGGTCGGATGGCTACACCTTC. It yields the protein CASSLVRGSDGYTF. V is TRBV7-9 and J is TRBJ1-2; D remains ambiguous. The CDR3 sequence is 14 residues long. Germline CDR1 is SEHNR and CDR2 is FQNEAQ (reference sequence). The V end was cut by 1 base, the J end by 6 bases, with 12 bases between.

This sequence joins TRBV7-2 and TRBJ1-6; no clear D. This CDR3 spans 14 amino acids. V shed 2 bases and J shed 9 bases, with 11 bases lying between them. CDR1 and CDR2 from the germline V gene are SGHTA and FQGNSA. The CDR3 loop is CASSLNRLGSPLHF. Written as DNA, the CDR3 is TGTGCCAGCAGCTTAAACCGACTGGGTTCACCCCTCCACTTT.

The table lists this clone with a few counts. This chain uses TRBV2 with TRBJ1-6, with 8 bases lining up with TRBD1. With V trimmed by 6 bases and J by 8 bases, 12 bases remained unmatched. The CDR3 consists of 16 residues. Germline V gene data show CDR1 as SNHLY and CDR2 as FYNNEI. This CDR3 is CASSLEDRAFYSPLHF. The CDR3 bases are TGTGCCAGCAGCCTCGAGGACAGGGCCTTTTATTCACCCCTCCACTTT.

The chain links TRBV6-1 to TRBJ1-2; TRBD1 matches at 7 bases. Germline V gives CDR1 MNHNS, CDR2 SASEGT. Trimming cost V 6 bases and J 3 bases; bases outside gene matches: 7. The CDR3 is made up of 14 amino acids. The CDR3 nucleotides read TGTGCCAGCAGGGTGACAGGGAGGTACTATGGCTACACCTTC. Residues: CASRVTGRYYGYTF.

The chain combines TRBV6-5 with TRBJ2-1; TRBD1 might be the D (6 bases). Trimming pared 9 bases from V and 8 bases from J, leaving 17 bases between. CDR3 length: 13 residues. Germline V gives CDR1 MNHEY, CDR2 SVGAGI. CDR3 nucleotide sequence: TGTGCCAGTGGGGTAATCAGGGGTCATGAGCAGTTCTTC. Translation gives CASGVIRGHEQFF.

The gene calls are TRBV9 and TRBJ2-1; 9 bases align to TRBD2. The germline gives CDR1 SGDLS, CDR2 YYNGEE. There are 17 residues in the CDR3. The junction had 13 bases not matched to a gene; V was cut back by 4 bases and J by 5 bases. CDR3 protein: CASSPWSSGVVNNEQFF. CDR3 DNA sequence: TGTGCCAGCAGCCCTTGGTCTAGCGGGGTCGTGAACAATGAGCAGTTCTTC.

This clone has only one observation. The chain links TRBV2 to TRBJ2-7; perhaps TRBD2 as D (5 bases). Per the germline V gene, CDR1 is SNHLY and CDR2 is FYNNEI. Trimming left V 7 bases short and J 3 bases short, with 10 bases between. The CDR3 extends over 12 amino acids. CDR3 bases: TGTGCCAGCATTTCGGGGAGCTACGAGCAGTACTTC. Encoded protein: CASISGSYEQYF.

The gene calls are TRBV6-5 and TRBJ1-1; D remains unclear. The CDR3 is 14 residues long. From germline, CDR1 is MNHEY and CDR2 SVGAGI. Trimming removed 2 bases at V and 6 bases at J, with 13 bases between. The CDR3 spells CASSYSVVGSEAFF. CDR3 in DNA: TGTGCCAGCAGTTACAGCGTAGTCGGGTCTGAAGCTTTCTTT.

The chain carries TRBV28 and TRBJ2-7; 7 bases are a match to TRBD2. Germline loops: CDR1 MDHEN, CDR2 SYDVKM. There are 14 residues in the CDR3. With 7 bases clipped from V and 6 bases from J, the junction kept 12 bases outside the gene matches. This chain's CDR3 is CASTGGSLRREQYF. The CDR3 DNA follows: TGTGCCAGCACCGGCGGGAGCCTCCGACGCGAGCAGTACTTC.

As regards this clone: This sample includes further DNA sequences coding for the same CDR3. The gene calls are TRBV28 and TRBJ1-2; 11 bases align to TRBD1. From germline, CDR1 is MDHEN and CDR2 SYDVKM. The ends lost 5 bases at V and 7 bases at J; junction bases unmatched: 6. The CDR3 covers 14 residues. The CDR3, as DNA: TGTGCCAGCAGTCCACCGGGACAGGGGGGTGGCTACACCTTC. This sequence encodes CASSPPGQGGGYTF.

V and J are TRBV30 and TRBJ2-7; the match to TRBD2 covers 10 bases. The germline CDR1 and CDR2 sequences are GTSNPN and SVGIG (reference sequence). This CDR3 contains 16 residues. V gave up 4 bases and J gave up 5 bases; unmatched junction bases: 14. CDR3 sequence reads: CAWKFWSGRGFNEQYF. CDR3 DNA: TGTGCCTGGAAATTTTGGAGCGGGAGGGGGTTCAACGAGCAGTACTTC.

This clone came up a few times. The rearrangement links TRBV5-1 to TRBJ2-3; D is ambiguous. The CDR3 spans 16 residues. Per the germline V gene, CDR1 is SGHRS and CDR2 is YFSETQ. The V end was cut by 2 bases, the J end by 1 base, with 14 bases between. CDR3 loop: CASSLYPGPGTDTQYF. The CDR3, as DNA: TGCGCCAGCAGCTTATACCCGGGTCCTGGCACAGATACGCAGTATTTT.

The rearrangement links TRBV2 to TRBJ2-7; the D gene is possibly TRBD2 (5 bases). Per germline, CDR1 SNHLY and CDR2 FYNNEI. The CDR3 length is 11 residues. With 6 bases removed from V and 4 bases from J, the gap between germline ends came to 7 bases. This chain's CDR3 is CASSEGYEQYF. In DNA, the CDR3 is TGTGCCAGCAGCGAGGGTTACGAGCAGTACTTC.

The J gene is TRBJ2-1, the V gene TRBV7-9, with D maybe TRBD1 (5 bases). V gave up 11 bases and J gave up 3 bases, with 20 bases separating them. CDR1 is SEHNR and CDR2 is FQNEAQ in the germline V gene (reference sequence). The CDR3 has 15 residues. The CDR3 sequence: CAAHYWGNSYNEQFF. The CDR3 nucleotides are TGTGCCGCTCACTACTGGGGCAATAGCTACAATGAGCAGTTCTTC.

V and J are TRBV11-2 and TRBJ1-2; the match to TRBD1 covers 7 bases. In germline, CDR1 is SGHAT, CDR2 FQNNGV. The CDR3 totals 15 residues. J gave up 2 bases and V 2 bases, and 5 bases lay outside the gene matches. Here the CDR3 reads CASSLNRGSNYGYTF. The CDR3 nucleotides read TGTGCCAGCAGCTTAAACAGGGGAAGCAACTATGGCTACACCTTC.

This CDR3 reads CASSSRTAGYYEQYF. The CDR3 coding sequence is TGTGCCAGCAGTTCGAGGACTGCCGGATACTACGAGCAGTACTTC. The rearrangement joins TRBV28 to TRBJ2-7, with a weak D call TRBD2 (5 bases). V shed 4 bases and J shed 3 bases, with 16 bases lying between them. The V gene's germline CDR1 is MDHEN and CDR2 SYDVKM. CDR3 length: 15 amino acids.

The CDR3 spells CASRSSGTSGIIRYAEQFF. The DNA of the CDR3 is TGTGCCAGCAGGTCTTCCGGGACTAGCGGGATTATTCGGTATGCTGAGCAGTTCTTC. V usage is TRBV11-3 and J usage is TRBJ2-1; 13 bases are a match to TRBD2. This CDR3 spans 19 amino acids. Germline loops: CDR1 SGHNT, CDR2 YENEEA. V lost 6 bases, J lost 9 bases, and 20 bases stayed unmatched.

The chain uses TRBV6-1 and TRBJ2-7, with D possibly being TRBD1 (5 bases). This CDR3 is built from 14 residues. The V gene's germline CDR1 is MNHNS and CDR2 SASEGT. Trimming removed 10 bases at V and 0 bases at J, with 16 bases between. For the CDR3, the DNA is TGTGCCACTACGCAGGGCCCCTCCTCCTACGAGCAGTACTTC. Protein product: CATTQGPSSYEQYF.

The chain is built from TRBV7-9 and TRBJ1-2; weak D call: TRBD1 (6 bases). Trimming cost V 2 bases and J 6 bases, with 10 bases left between them. The CDR3 covers 13 residues. Per germline, CDR1 SEHNR and CDR2 FQNEAQ (reference sequence). The CDR3 DNA sequence: TGTGCCAGCAGCTTAACAGGGTGGAATGGCTACACCTTC. It codes for CASSLTGWNGYTF.

The V call is TRBV7-9, the J call TRBJ2-5, with D perhaps matching TRBD1 (6 bases). Germline CDR1 is SEHNR and CDR2 is FQNEAQ (reference sequence). The CDR3 loop spans 15 amino acids. V shed 2 bases and J shed 5 bases, with 15 bases lying between them. CDR3 bases: TGTGCCAGCAGCTTAAGGTCAGGGGTACAGGAGACCCAGTACTTC. This codes for CASSLRSGVQETQYF.

The chain employs TRBV11-3 and TRBJ2-2, with no clear D. Trimming shortened V by 0 bases and J by 6 bases, and 11 bases separated the two germline ends. The CDR3 sequence is 15 residues long. Germline loops: CDR1 SGHNT, CDR2 YENEEA. The CDR3 bases are TGTGCCAGCAGCTTAGAGCCCGGGTGGTCCGGGGAGCTGTTTTTT. It is translated as CASSLEPGWSGELFF.

The chain combines TRBV7-2 with TRBJ1-6; no clear D gene. This CDR3 is 14 amino acids long. Deletions cut 0 bases from V and 6 bases from J, with 6 bases between. The germline CDR1 and CDR2 sequences are SGHTA and FQGNSA. For the CDR3, the DNA is TGTGCCAGCAGCTTAGCCACGGGTAATTCACCCCTCCACTTT. Translation gives CASSLATGNSPLHF.

This chain links TRBV9 with TRBJ2-1; possibly TRBD2 for D (6 bases). The germline V gene has CDR1 SGDLS and CDR2 YYNGEE. V lost 0 bases, J lost 2 bases, and 9 bases lay in between. The CDR3 sequence is 15 residues long. CDR3: CASSVAGVAYNEQFF. CDR3 nucleotides: TGTGCCAGCAGCGTAGCGGGGGTAGCCTACAATGAGCAGTTCTTC.

The V gene is TRBV5-8, the J gene TRBJ2-1; TRBD1 agrees at 8 bases. CDR3 length: 15 amino acids. Germline V lookup: CDR1 SGHTS, CDR2 YDEGEE. The junction had 8 bases not matched to a gene; V was cut back by 4 bases and J by 5 bases. The CDR3 loop is CASSPTGVRDNEQFF. Here the CDR3 DNA reads TGTGCCAGCAGCCCGACAGGGGTTCGGGACAATGAGCAGTTCTTC.

This clone was observed a few times. The V call is TRBV19, the J call TRBJ2-5; D perhaps matches TRBD1 (7 bases). Germline CDR1 and CDR2: LNHDA and SQIVND (reference sequence). The CDR3 covers 15 residues. The germline V and J ends were trimmed by 3 bases and 2 bases, with 13 bases remaining between them. CDR3: CASSMRAGGQETQYF. Here the CDR3 DNA reads TGTGCCAGTAGTATGAGGGCAGGGGGGCAAGAGACCCAGTACTTC.

V usage is TRBV28 and J usage is TRBJ2-7; D unclear. The V end was cut by 5 bases, the J end by 2 bases, with 19 bases between. This CDR3 spans 16 amino acids. Germline CDR1 reads MDHEN; CDR2 reads SYDVKM. The CDR3 sequence: CASSPGSGFYPYEQYF. The CDR3 nucleotides read TGTGCCAGCAGTCCCGGGTCCGGCTTTTACCCCTACGAGCAGTACTTC.

CDR3 nucleotides: TGTGCCAGCAGCTCGAACAGGGTTCAAAACGGCGGGGAGCTGTTTTTT. It translates to CASSSNRVQNGGELFF. V and J are TRBV11-2 and TRBJ2-2; the D gene is possibly TRBD1 (6 bases). V lost 4 bases, J lost 7 bases, and 19 bases lay in between. Germline assignment: CDR1 SGHAT and CDR2 FQNNGV. CDR3 length: 16 residues.

J is TRBJ2-3 and V is TRBV5-8, with 12 bases identical to TRBD2. The CDR3 is 17 residues long. V gave up 2 bases and J gave up 6 bases; unmatched junction bases: 10. From germline, CDR1 is SGHTS and CDR2 YDEGEE. CDR3 coding DNA: TGTGCCAGCAGCTTCGGGACTAGCGGGTCGCTGGGGGATACGCAGTATTTT. Its protein product is CASSFGTSGSLGDTQYF.